What follows are 10 T cell receptor beta chains derived from one specimen sequenced in a study of cytomegalovirus exposure and HLA in healthy donors. Use of 60 Vbeta and 13 Jbeta primers characterized the PCR. Generated by immunoSEQ multiplex PCR, the TCRdb table keeps only in-frame clones and is missing some. Of around 130,000 clones in the sample, 80% were seen once. Sample: PBMCs. The receptors originated from a man aged 40-55 years in good health and CMV-seronegative.

V is TRBV6-1 and J is TRBJ1-2, with TRBD1 matching 10 bases. CDR1 is MNHNS and CDR2 is SASEGT in the germline V gene. CDR3 length equals 15 residues. Trimming removed 4 bases from V and 7 bases from J; junction bases left unmatched: 9. Here the CDR3 reads CASSGLIGTGVGYTF. The CDR3 region has the DNA TGTGCCAGCAGTGGCTTAATCGGGACAGGGGTTGGCTACACCTTC.

The V call is TRBV5-6, the J call TRBJ2-7; tentative D call: TRBD2 (5 bases). Germline V gene sequence: CDR1 SGHDT, CDR2 YYEEEE. V was clipped by 1 base and J by 5 bases, with 10 bases between them. The CDR3 has 13 amino acids. CDR3 coding DNA: TGTGCCAGCAGCTTGTACGGGAACCACGAGCAGTACTTC. Amino acid sequence: CASSLYGNHEQYF.

This chain links TRBV6-1 with TRBJ1-6, with D perhaps TRBD1 (5 bases). Germline-derived CDR1 and CDR2 are MNHNS and SASEGT. The CDR3 loop spans 14 amino acids. V was shortened by 3 bases and J by 2 bases, with 5 bases between the two germline ends. The CDR3 is CASSDRAYNSPLHF. In nucleotides, the CDR3 is TGTGCCAGCAGTGACAGGGCCTATAATTCACCCCTCCACTTT.

This clone was seen once. The J gene is TRBJ2-4, the V gene TRBV4-2; 7 nucleotides match TRBD1. The CDR3 is made up of 17 amino acids. J was trimmed by 2 bases and V by 0 bases; bases with no gene match: 7. CDR1 is LGHNA and CDR2 is YNFKEQ in the germline V gene. CDR3 loop: CASSQDPRQGTKNIQYF. Here the CDR3 DNA reads TGTGCCAGCAGCCAAGATCCCCGACAGGGCACCAAAAACATTCAGTACTTC.

The gene calls are TRBV28 and TRBJ2-1, with 8 bases lining up with TRBD2. The CDR3 extends over 16 amino acids. V shed 5 bases, J shed 7 bases, and the junction held 13 bases outside the gene matches. Germline CDR1 is MDHEN and CDR2 is SYDVKM. This CDR3 is CASSGFGGAGRNEQFF. As DNA, the CDR3 is TGTGCCAGCAGTGGCTTCGGGGGGGCCGGCCGGAATGAGCAGTTCTTC.

This clone appeared a single time. The chain has TRBV19 and TRBJ2-1; 12 bases are a match to TRBD2. CDR1 LNHDA and CDR2 SQIVND come from the germline V gene (reference sequence). V shed 4 bases, J shed 7 bases, and the junction held 5 bases outside the gene matches. The CDR3 covers 15 residues. In DNA, the CDR3 is TGTGCCAGTAGTAAGCTAGCGGGAGGGCAAAATGAGCAGTTCTTC. Amino acid sequence: CASSKLAGGQNEQFF.

V usage is TRBV2 and J usage is TRBJ1-6; D might be TRBD1 (5 bases). The CDR3 is made up of 14 amino acids. V lost 3 bases and J lost 7, with 10 bases in between. Germline V gives CDR1 SNHLY, CDR2 FYNNEI. The CDR3 DNA is TGTGCCAGCAGTGAGCAGGGTGGAAATTCACCCCTCCACTTT. It yields the protein CASSEQGGNSPLHF.

The genes are TRBV28 and TRBJ1-2, with D unclear. V lost 2 bases, J lost 7 bases, and 14 bases lay in between. This CDR3 is 14 amino acids long. Germline CDR1 MDHEN, CDR2 SYDVKM. The CDR3 DNA reads TGTGCCAGCAGTTTACTAGGCCCGGAGGGTGGCTACACCTTC. Amino acid sequence: CASSLLGPEGGYTF.

The rearrangement uses TRBV7-3 and TRBJ2-1; no definite D call. Trimming took off 0 bases at V and 1 base at J, with 7 bases between the two ends. CDR3 size: 15 residues. CDR1 and CDR2 (germline): SGHTA, FQGTGA. The CDR3 loop is CASSLTTNSYNEQFF. CDR3 nucleotide sequence: TGTGCCAGCAGCTTAACAACAAATTCCTACAATGAGCAGTTCTTC.

The chain links TRBV10-2 to TRBJ1-2, with 8 bases that match TRBD1. The ends lost 5 bases at V and 7 bases at J; junction bases unmatched: 6. Germline CDR1 WSHSY, CDR2 SAAADI. There are 13 residues in the CDR3. The CDR3: CASSQQGEGGYTF. The CDR3 DNA reads TGCGCCAGCAGTCAACAGGGGGAAGGTGGCTACACCTTC.